The rows below give T cell receptor beta chains drawn from one sample of a study of blood T cells in healthy people across ages. TCRdb analysed the 5' RACE reads with MiXCR anew, one entry per CDR3 protein. The sample shows roughly 720,000 distinct CDR3 sequences, less than 70% of them seen only once. The source material was blood. The receptors were sampled from an elderly man in good health. Both conserved end residues are part of each CDR3. The order of the fields is V gene, D gene, J gene, clone size, CDR3 protein, CDR3 DNA. D genes are given only for firm matches. The size of a clone is reported for some rows only, either as once, few or many, or as a class for expanded clones.

TRBV12-5	-	TRBJ2-2	-	CASGLDQGRAGELFF	TGTGCTAGTGGTTTGGACCAGGGACGGGCCGGGGAGCTGTTTTTT
TRBV5-4	TRBD1	TRBJ2-5	-	CASSDRPGQGQETQYF	TGTGCCAGCAGCGACCGACCGGGACAGGGTCAAGAGACCCAGTACTTC
TRBV2	-	TRBJ1-4	-	CASSPRGASSEKLFF	TGTGCCAGCAGCCCCCGCGGGGCAAGCAGTGAAAAACTGTTTTTT
TRBV12-3/TRBV12-4	-	TRBJ2-3	few	CASSLPTTDPYF	TGTGCCAGCAGTTTACCCACAACGGACCCGTATTTT
TRBV3-1	TRBD2	TRBJ2-7	-	CASSHSGLATHEQYF	TGTGCCAGCAGCCATTCAGGACTAGCTACCCACGAGCAGTACTTC
TRBV5-4	TRBD1	TRBJ2-5	-	CASTLQGAVETQYF	TGTGCCAGCACCCTACAGGGGGCTGTAGAGACCCAGTACTTC
TRBV18	TRBD1	TRBJ2-5	-	CASSPNGQGIVETQYF	TGTGCCAGCTCACCAAACGGACAGGGTATCGTAGAGACCCAGTACTTC
TRBV20-1	TRBD2	TRBJ2-5	-	CSANFGSGAQETQYF	TGCAGTGCTAATTTTGGTAGCGGGGCCCAAGAGACCCAGTACTTC
TRBV2	-	TRBJ2-3	few	CAGQAWTGDTQYF	TGTGCCGGCCAGGCGTGGACTGGTGATACGCAGTATTTT
TRBV4-2	-	TRBJ2-7	-	CASSHRLQDQSYEQYF	TGTGCCAGCAGCCACCGACTCCAGGACCAATCGTACGAGCAGTACTTC
TRBV6-6	-	TRBJ2-1	-	CASSPRSHNEQFF	TGTGCCAGCAGTCCCAGGAGCCACAATGAGCAGTTCTTC
TRBV5-6	TRBD1	TRBJ1-2	few	CASSLAGQGTNYGYTF	TGTGCCAGCAGCTTGGCGGGACAGGGGACGAACTATGGCTACACCTTC
TRBV5-1	TRBD1	TRBJ1-2	-	CASSLGDSHGYTF	TGCGCCAGCAGCTTGGGGGACAGCCATGGCTACACCTTC
TRBV12-3/TRBV12-4	-	TRBJ2-7	many	CASSFRPGPSSYEQYF	TGTGCCAGCAGTTTTCGTCCGGGTCCCAGCTCCTACGAGCAGTACTTC
TRBV7-9	TRBD2	TRBJ2-1	-	CASSPGLAGGPEAYNEQFF	TGTGCCAGCAGCCCGGGACTAGCGGGAGGTCCAGAGGCCTACAATGAGCAGTTCTTC
TRBV9	-	TRBJ2-7	once	CASSQRVSEGEQYF	TGTGCCAGCAGTCAACGGGTGTCAGAGGGCGAGCAGTACTTC
TRBV5-1	-	TRBJ1-6	few	CASSLGGARGVDSPLHF	TGCGCCAGCAGCCTTGGAGGGGCTCGGGGTGTTGATTCACCCCTCCACTTT
TRBV28	TRBD2	TRBJ2-1	-	CAGSGRLNEQFF	TGTGCCGGTAGCGGGAGGCTCAATGAGCAGTTCTTC
TRBV12-3/TRBV12-4	TRBD2	TRBJ2-7	-	CASSRAGVFRNEQYF	TGTGCCAGCAGCCGAGCGGGAGTCTTTCGTAACGAGCAGTACTTC
TRBV28	-	TRBJ1-1	-	CASSFRMNTEAFF	TGTGCCAGCAGTTTCAGGATGAACACTGAAGCTTTCTTT
TRBV10-3	-	TRBJ1-1	-	CANAAGGEVTEAFF	TGTGCCAACGCCGCTGGGGGGGAGGTCACTGAAGCTTTCTTT
TRBV7-9	-	TRBJ1-5	-	CASTDSIDQPQHF	TGTGCCAGCACCGACAGTATCGATCAGCCCCAGCATTTT
TRBV7-8	-	TRBJ2-1	once	CASSSLINSAYNEQFF	TGTGCCAGCAGCTCCTTGATCAACTCTGCCTACAATGAGCAGTTCTTC
TRBV6-5	TRBD1	TRBJ1-4	once	CASRRTGDNEKLFF	TGTGCCAGCAGAAGGACAGGGGATAATGAAAAACTGTTTTTT
TRBV2	TRBD2	TRBJ2-2	-	CASSSRRETTGELFF	TGTGCCAGCAGCAGTCGGCGGGAGACCACCGGGGAGCTGTTTTTT
TRBV7-3	TRBD1	TRBJ2-1	-	CASSLPGTGTGGLGNEQFF	TGTGCCAGCAGCTTACCGGGGACCGGGACAGGGGGTTTGGGGAATGAGCAGTTCTTC
TRBV18	-	TRBJ2-7	-	CASSLTTASYEQYF	TGTGCCAGCTCACTGACGACAGCCTCCTACGAGCAGTACTTC
TRBV7-2	-	TRBJ1-1	-	CASSLAGTSRAFF	TGTGCCAGCAGCTTAGCGGGGACGTCCCGAGCTTTCTTT
TRBV21-1	-	TRBJ2-1	-	CASSKRGSGRAYNEQFF	TGTGCCAGCAGCAAAAGGGGCAGCGGGAGGGCCTACAATGAGCAGTTCTTC
TRBV3-1	-	TRBJ2-4	-	CASSLEGVPTQYF	TGTGCCAGCAGCCTGGAAGGGGTGCCAACACAGTACTTC
TRBV11-2	-	TRBJ1-2	few	CASSPLQGNYGYTF	TGTGCCAGCAGCCCTCTACAGGGAAACTATGGCTACACCTTC
TRBV18	TRBD2	TRBJ2-3	-	CASFSGLAGSTDTQYF	TGTGCCAGCTTCTCGGGGCTAGCGGGGAGCACAGATACGCAGTATTTT
TRBV19	-	TRBJ2-1	-	CASSRDSDRNEQFF	TGTGCCAGTAGTAGGGACTCAGATAGGAATGAGCAGTTCTTC
TRBV29-1	-	TRBJ1-4	few	CSVSRGSGLGEKLFF	TGCAGCGTCTCAAGGGGGTCAGGGCTTGGGGAAAAACTGTTTTTT
TRBV7-2	-	TRBJ2-1	-	CACSPGGFNEQFF	TGTGCCTGCAGCCCAGGCGGTTTTAATGAGCAGTTCTTC
TRBV18	TRBD2	TRBJ2-1	few	CASSPSLAGGLNNEQFF	TGTGCCAGCTCACCGTCCCTAGCGGGAGGGCTGAACAATGAGCAGTTCTTC
TRBV20-1	TRBD2	TRBJ2-7	-	CSASSAGGRDEQYF	TGCAGTGCTAGCTCGGCGGGAGGTAGGGACGAGCAGTACTTC
TRBV6-2/TRBV6-3	TRBD2	TRBJ2-7	-	CATFGLDYNEQYF	TGTGCCACCTTCGGACTAGATTACAATGAGCAGTACTTC
TRBV28	TRBD1	TRBJ1-5	-	CASSFDPKTTGDQPQHF	TGTGCCAGCAGTTTCGACCCGAAGACCACAGGGGATCAGCCCCAGCATTTT
TRBV5-1	-	TRBJ2-3	-	CASSRNTDTQYF	TGCGCCAGCAGCCGGAACACAGATACGCAGTATTTT
TRBV2	TRBD2	TRBJ2-3	few	CASRTSGSSDTQYF	TGTGCCAGCAGGACTAGCGGGAGCTCAGATACGCAGTATTTT
TRBV9	-	TRBJ1-2	-	CASRDVDGYTF	TGTGCCAGCAGGGACGTGGATGGCTACACCTTC
TRBV12-3/TRBV12-4	-	TRBJ1-2	few	CASSLREGGGSNYGYTF	TGTGCCAGCAGTTTGAGGGAAGGAGGGGGTTCTAACTATGGCTACACCTTC
TRBV29-1	-	TRBJ2-4	many	CSVEGGKNIQYF	TGCAGCGTTGAAGGGGGGAAAAACATTCAGTACTTC
TRBV24-1	-	TRBJ2-1	once	CATSDPRPQGVGGYNEQFF	TGTGCCACCAGTGATCCCCGTCCACAGGGGGTGGGGGGGTACAATGAGCAGTTCTTC
TRBV6-2/TRBV6-3	-	TRBJ1-4	-	CASNDLGGAHEKLFF	TGTGCCAGCAATGATCTCGGAGGGGCTCACGAAAAACTGTTTTTT